This T cell receptor beta chain came from a study of shared clonotypes between healthy human individuals. The CDR3 sequence is 13 residues long. J lost 6 bases, V lost 4 bases, and 4 bases had no gene match. Germline CDR1 reads SGHRS; CDR2 reads YFSETQ. TCRdb keeps only in-frame clones here, not all; method: immunoSEQ multiplex PCR. Of over 400,000 clones detected, roughly 80% appear once; the ten largest clones hold approximately 12%. The chain combines TRBV5-1 with TRBJ2-7; 10 bases agree with TRBD2. The sequence was obtained from a woman aged 40 to 50 in good health. Some clones in this sample may be carry-over from other donors' samples. The sequenced material came from PBMCs. CDR3 sequence reads: CASSLAGVPEQYF. Written as DNA, the CDR3 is TGCGCCAGCAGCCTAGCGGGAGTTCCCGAGCAGTACTTC.